This TCR beta chain was identified during a study of shared clonotypes between healthy human individuals. This clone was seen a single time. What it binds is not known. Study-level findings and limits: Some naive CD4 clonotypes, about 5%, turned up in common across several donors.

Generated by immunoSEQ multiplex PCR, the TCRdb table keeps only in-frame clones and is missing some. Among around 2.5 million clones listed, under 95% were seen once. Those who donated, Caucasian adults without exception, all lived in Nashville, Tennessee. This CDR3 comprises 16 residues. From germline, CDR1 is SGHRS and CDR2 YFSETQ. The V gene lost 1 base and the J gene lost 8 bases, with 20 bases spanning the gap. The chain carries TRBV5-1 and TRBJ2-3; tentative D call: TRBD2 (6 bases). This TCR derives from a man aged 18 to 30 in good health. Some clones in this sample may be carry-over from other donors' samples. The material sequenced was naive CD4+ T cells from PBMCs. Indicated subset: CD45RA+ positively selected. The CDR3 is CASSLRPSGETGTQYF. CDR3 bases: TGCGCCAGCAGCTTGAGACCATCGGGAGAGACGGGTACGCAGTATTTT.